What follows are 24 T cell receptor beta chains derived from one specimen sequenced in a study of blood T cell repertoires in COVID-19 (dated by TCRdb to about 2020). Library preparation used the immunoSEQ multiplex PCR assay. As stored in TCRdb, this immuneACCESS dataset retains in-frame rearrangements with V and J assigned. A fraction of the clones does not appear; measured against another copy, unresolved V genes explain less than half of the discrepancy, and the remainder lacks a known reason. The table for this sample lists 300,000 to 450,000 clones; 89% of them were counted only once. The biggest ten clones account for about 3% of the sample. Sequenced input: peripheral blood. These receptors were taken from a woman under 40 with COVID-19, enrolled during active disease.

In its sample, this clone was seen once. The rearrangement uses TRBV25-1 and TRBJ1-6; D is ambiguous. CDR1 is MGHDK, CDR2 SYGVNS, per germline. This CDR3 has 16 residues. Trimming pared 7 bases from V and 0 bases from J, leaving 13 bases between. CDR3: CASNVGASSYNSPLHF. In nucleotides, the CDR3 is TGTGCCAGCAACGTGGGCGCGAGCTCCTATAATTCACCCCTCCACTTT.

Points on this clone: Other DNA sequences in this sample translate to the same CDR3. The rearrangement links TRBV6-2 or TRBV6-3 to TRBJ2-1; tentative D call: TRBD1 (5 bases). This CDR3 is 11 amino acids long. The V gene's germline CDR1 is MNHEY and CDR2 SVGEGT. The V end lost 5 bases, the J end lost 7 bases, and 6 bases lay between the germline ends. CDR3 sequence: CASSQGNEQFF. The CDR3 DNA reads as TGTGCCAGCAGTCAGGGAAATGAGCAGTTCTTC.

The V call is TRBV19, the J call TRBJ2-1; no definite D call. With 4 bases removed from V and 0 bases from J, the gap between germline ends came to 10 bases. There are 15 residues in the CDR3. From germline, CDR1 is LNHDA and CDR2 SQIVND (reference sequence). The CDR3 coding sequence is TGTGCCAGTAGTACGATTCGTAGCTCCTACAATGAGCAGTTCTTC. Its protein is CASSTIRSSYNEQFF.

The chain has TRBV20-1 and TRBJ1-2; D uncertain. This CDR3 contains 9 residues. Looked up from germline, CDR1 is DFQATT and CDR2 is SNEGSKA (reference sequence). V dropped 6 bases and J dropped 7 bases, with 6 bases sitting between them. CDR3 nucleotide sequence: TGCAGTGCCCCGGGTGGCTACACCTTC. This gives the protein CSAPGGYTF.

The CDR3 is CASKMTSGQQFF. CDR3 nucleotide sequence: TGTGCCAGCAAAATGACTAGCGGGCAGCAGTTCTTC. The gene calls are TRBV6-6 and TRBJ2-1; 10 bases are a match to TRBD2. This CDR3 comprises 12 residues. Germline V gene lookup returns CDR1 MNHNY and CDR2 SVGAGI (reference sequence). The V segment lost 7 bases and the J segment 11 bases; nucleotides outside the gene matches: 5.

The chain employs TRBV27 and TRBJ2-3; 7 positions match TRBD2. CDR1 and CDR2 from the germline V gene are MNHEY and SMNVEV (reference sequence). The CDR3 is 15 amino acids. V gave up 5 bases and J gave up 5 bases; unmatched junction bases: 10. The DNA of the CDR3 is TGTGCCAGCAGTGGGGGACTACCTCGGGTAGATACGCAGTATTTT. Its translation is CASSGGLPRVDTQYF.

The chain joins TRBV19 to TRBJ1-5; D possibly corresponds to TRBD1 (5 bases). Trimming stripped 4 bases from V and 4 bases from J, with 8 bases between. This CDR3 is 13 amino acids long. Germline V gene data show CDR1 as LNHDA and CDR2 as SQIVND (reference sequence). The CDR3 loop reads CASSKDRNQPQHF. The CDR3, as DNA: TGTGCCAGTAGTAAAGACAGAAATCAGCCCCAGCATTTT. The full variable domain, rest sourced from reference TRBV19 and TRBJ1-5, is DGGITQSPKYLFRKEGQNVTLSCEQNLNHDAMYWYRQDPGQGLRLIYYSQIVNDFQKGDIAEGYSVSREKKESFPLTVTSAQKNPTAFYLCASSKDRNQPQHFGDGTRLSIL.

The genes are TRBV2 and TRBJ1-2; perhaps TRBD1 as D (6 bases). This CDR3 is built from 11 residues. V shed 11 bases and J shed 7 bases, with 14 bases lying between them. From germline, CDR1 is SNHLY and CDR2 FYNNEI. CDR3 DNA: TGTGCCGCCGTGGGGGGGCTTGGCTACACCTTC. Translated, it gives CAAVGGLGYTF.

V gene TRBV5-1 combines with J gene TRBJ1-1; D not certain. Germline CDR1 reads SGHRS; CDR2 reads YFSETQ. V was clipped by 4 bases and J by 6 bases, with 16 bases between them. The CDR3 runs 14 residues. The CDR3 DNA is TGCGCCAGCAGCCTTGTCGCCGTGGAGGCTGAAGCTTTCTTT. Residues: CASSLVAVEAEAFF. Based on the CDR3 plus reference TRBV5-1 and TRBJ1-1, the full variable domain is KAGVTQTPRYLIKTRGQQVTLSCSPISGHRSVSWYQQTPGQGLQFLFEYFSETQRNKGNFPGRFSGRQFSNSRSEMNVSTLELGDSALYLCASSLVAVEAEAFFGQGTRLTVV.

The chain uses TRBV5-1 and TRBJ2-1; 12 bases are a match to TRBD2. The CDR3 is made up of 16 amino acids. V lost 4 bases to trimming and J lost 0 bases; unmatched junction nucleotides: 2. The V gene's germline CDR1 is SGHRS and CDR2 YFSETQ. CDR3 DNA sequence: TGCGCCAGCAGCGCTAGCGGGGGGGTCTCCTACAATGAGCAGTTCTTC. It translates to CASSASGGVSYNEQFF. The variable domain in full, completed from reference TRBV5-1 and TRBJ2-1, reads KAGVTQTPRYLIKTRGQQVTLSCSPISGHRSVSWYQQTPGQGLQFLFEYFSETQRNKGNFPGRFSGRQFSNSRSEMNVSTLELGDSALYLCASSASGGVSYNEQFFGPGTRLTVL.

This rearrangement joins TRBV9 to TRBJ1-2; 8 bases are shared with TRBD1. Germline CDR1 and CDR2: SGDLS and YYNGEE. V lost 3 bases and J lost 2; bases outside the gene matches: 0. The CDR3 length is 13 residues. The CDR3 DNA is TGTGCCAGCAGCGGACAGGGGAACTATGGCTACACCTTC. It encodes CASSGQGNYGYTF.

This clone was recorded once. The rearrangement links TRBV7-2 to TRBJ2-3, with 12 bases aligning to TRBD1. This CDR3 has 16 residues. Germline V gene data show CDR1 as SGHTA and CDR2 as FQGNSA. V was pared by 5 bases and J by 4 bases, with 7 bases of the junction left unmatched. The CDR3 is CASSHTGTGGSDTQYF. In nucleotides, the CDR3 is TGTGCCAGCAGCCACACCGGGACAGGGGGCTCAGATACGCAGTATTTT.

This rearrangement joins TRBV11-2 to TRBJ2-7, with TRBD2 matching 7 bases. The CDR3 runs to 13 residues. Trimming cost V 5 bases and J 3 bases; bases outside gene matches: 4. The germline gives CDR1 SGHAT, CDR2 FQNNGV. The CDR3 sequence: CASSHGGGYEQYF. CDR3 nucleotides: TGTGCCAGCAGCCACGGCGGGGGCTACGAGCAGTACTTC.

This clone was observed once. This chain's CDR3 is CASSLPRLAVKEGQYF. DNA for the CDR3: TGTGCCAGCAGCTTACCACGACTAGCGGTAAAAGAAGGCCAGTACTTC. V gene TRBV7-8 combines with J gene TRBJ2-5; 9 bases are shared with TRBD2. Trimming removed 2 bases from V and 10 bases from J; junction bases left unmatched: 14. Germline CDR1 and CDR2: SGHVS and FQNEAQ. The CDR3 has 16 amino acids.

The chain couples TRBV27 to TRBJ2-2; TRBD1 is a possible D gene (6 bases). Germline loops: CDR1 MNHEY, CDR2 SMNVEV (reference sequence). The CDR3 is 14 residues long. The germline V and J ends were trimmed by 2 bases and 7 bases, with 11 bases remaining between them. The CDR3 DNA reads TGTGCCAGCAGTTTAGGCAGGGGTAACGGGGAGCTGTTTTTT. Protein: CASSLGRGNGELFF.

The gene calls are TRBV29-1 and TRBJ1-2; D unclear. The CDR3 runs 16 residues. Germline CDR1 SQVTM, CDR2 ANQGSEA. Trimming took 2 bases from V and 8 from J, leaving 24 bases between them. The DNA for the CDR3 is TGCAGCGTTGAATTAACGGGGATCCGGGCGTCTGGAGGCTACACCTTC. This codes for CSVELTGIRASGGYTF.

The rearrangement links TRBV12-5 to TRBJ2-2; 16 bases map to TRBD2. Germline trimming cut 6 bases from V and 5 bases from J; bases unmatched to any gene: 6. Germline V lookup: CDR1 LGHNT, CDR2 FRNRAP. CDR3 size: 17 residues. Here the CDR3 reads CASGLPGLAGGTGELFF. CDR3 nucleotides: TGTGCTAGTGGACTTCCGGGACTAGCGGGAGGGACCGGGGAGCTGTTTTTT.

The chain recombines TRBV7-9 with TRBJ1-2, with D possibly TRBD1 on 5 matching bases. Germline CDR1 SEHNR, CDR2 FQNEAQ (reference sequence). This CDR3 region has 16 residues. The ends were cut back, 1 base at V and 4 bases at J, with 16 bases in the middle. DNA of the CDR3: TGTGCCAGCAGCTTAGTATCTGGGTCTGGGGCCTATGGCTACACCTTC. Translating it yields CASSLVSGSGAYGYTF.

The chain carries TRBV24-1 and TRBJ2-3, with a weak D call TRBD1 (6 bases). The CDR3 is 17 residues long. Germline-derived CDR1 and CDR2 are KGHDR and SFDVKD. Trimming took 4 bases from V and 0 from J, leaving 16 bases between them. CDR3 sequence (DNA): TGTGCCACCAGTGACCCCGGACAGCCCATAAGCACAGATACGCAGTATTTT. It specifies CATSDPGQPISTDTQYF.

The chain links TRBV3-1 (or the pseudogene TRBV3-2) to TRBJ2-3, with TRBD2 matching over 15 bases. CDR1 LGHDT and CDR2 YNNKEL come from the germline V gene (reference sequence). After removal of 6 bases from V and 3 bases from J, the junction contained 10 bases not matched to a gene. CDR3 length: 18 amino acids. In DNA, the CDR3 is TGTGCCAGCAGTCACTTACCGGGACTAGCGGGGGGTACAGATACGCAGTATTTT. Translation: CASSHLPGLAGGTDTQYF.

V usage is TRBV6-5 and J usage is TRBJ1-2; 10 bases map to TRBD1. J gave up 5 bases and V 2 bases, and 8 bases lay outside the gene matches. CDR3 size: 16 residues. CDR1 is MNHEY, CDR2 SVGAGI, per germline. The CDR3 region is CASSYGTGVALYGYTF. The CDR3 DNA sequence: TGTGCCAGCAGTTACGGGACAGGGGTCGCGCTTTATGGCTACACCTTC.

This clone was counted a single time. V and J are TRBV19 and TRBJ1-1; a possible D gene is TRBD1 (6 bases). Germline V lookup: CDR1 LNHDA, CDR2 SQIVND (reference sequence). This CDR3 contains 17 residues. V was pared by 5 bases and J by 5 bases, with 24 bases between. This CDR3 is CASSLRRGRPGITEAFF. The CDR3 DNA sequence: TGTGCCAGTAGTTTACGCAGGGGACGGCCGGGTATTACTGAAGCTTTCTTT.

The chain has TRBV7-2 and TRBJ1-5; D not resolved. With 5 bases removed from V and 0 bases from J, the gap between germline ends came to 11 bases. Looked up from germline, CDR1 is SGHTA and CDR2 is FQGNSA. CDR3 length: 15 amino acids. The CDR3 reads CASSQDGYSNQPQHF. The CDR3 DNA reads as TGTGCCAGCAGCCAAGACGGGTATAGCAATCAGCCCCAGCATTTT.

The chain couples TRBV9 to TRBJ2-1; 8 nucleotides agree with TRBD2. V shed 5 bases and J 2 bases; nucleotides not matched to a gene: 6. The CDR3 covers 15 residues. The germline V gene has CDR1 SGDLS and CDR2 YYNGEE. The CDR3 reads CASSYSGTTYNEQFF. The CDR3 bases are TGTGCCAGCAGTTATAGCGGGACCACCTACAATGAGCAGTTCTTC.